Listed here are 20 T cell receptor beta chains from one sample, sequenced in a study of radiotherapy plus CTLA-4 blockade in lung cancer. Profiling relied on immunoSEQ multiplex PCR, and the TCRdb table lists in-frame clones only, not all of them. This table holds about 62,000 clones, 70% to 85% found once. The specimen comprised peripheral blood, sampled from a patient treated with radiotherapy plus ipilimumab. These receptors came from a human donor with non-small cell lung cancer who had a complete response to radiotherapy plus ipilimumab.

V is TRBV5-6 and J is TRBJ1-2; 9 bases are a match to TRBD1. V gave up 0 bases and J gave up 4 bases; unmatched junction bases: 4. Germline V CDR1 and CDR2: SGHDT, YYEEEE. The CDR3 contains 15 residues. CDR3: CASSLVTGGGYGYTF. DNA for the CDR3: TGTGCCAGCAGCTTGGTTACAGGGGGCGGCTATGGCTACACCTTC.

This chain links TRBV19 with TRBJ1-4; D is unresolved. The length of the CDR3 is 14 residues. Trimming left V 7 bases short and J 5 bases short, with 14 bases between. Germline V CDR1 and CDR2: LNHDA, SQIVND (reference sequence). DNA of the CDR3: TGTGCCAGTACTTTCGGGAGTGGAAATGAAAAACTGTTTTTT. Residues: CASTFGSGNEKLFF.

The chain couples TRBV28 to TRBJ1-5, with D unresolved. The V end was cut by 3 bases, the J end by 3 bases, with 12 bases between. The CDR3 has 15 amino acids. CDR1 is MDHEN and CDR2 is SYDVKM in the germline V gene. Here the CDR3 reads CASSFQSGSNQPQHF. The DNA for the CDR3 is TGTGCCAGCAGTTTTCAATCCGGGTCCAATCAGCCCCAGCATTTT.

The chain carries TRBV11-3 and TRBJ2-1, with D uncertain. Trimming cost V 3 bases and J 4 bases, with 7 bases left between them. CDR1 SGHNT and CDR2 YENEEA come from the germline V gene. The CDR3 sequence is 13 residues long. The CDR3 sequence: CASSFNRYNEQFF. The CDR3 bases are TGTGCCAGCAGCTTTAACCGATACAATGAGCAGTTCTTC.

This clone was found once. The chain uses TRBV6-1 and TRBJ1-2; perhaps TRBD1 as D (6 bases). V gave up 1 base and J gave up 4 bases, with 16 bases separating them. The CDR3 has 16 residues. Germline CDR1 is MNHNS and CDR2 is SASEGT. Here the CDR3 reads CASSEVGRGLVYGYTF. The CDR3, as DNA: TGTGCCAGCAGTGAAGTTGGGCGGGGGCTGGTCTATGGCTACACCTTC.

V usage is TRBV5-8 and J usage is TRBJ1-2; 7 bases map to TRBD1. Germline lookup yields CDR1 SGHTS and CDR2 YDEGEE. V shed 0 bases, J shed 4 bases, and the junction held 6 bases outside the gene matches. The CDR3 runs 15 residues. CDR3 nucleotides: TGTGCCAGCAGCTTGGCTTACAGGGGATCCTATGGCTACACCTTC. Amino acids: CASSLAYRGSYGYTF.

V usage is TRBV10-3 and J usage is TRBJ2-3, with 7 bases fitting TRBD2. V dropped 3 bases and J dropped 4; count of bases not matched to a gene: 16. CDR1 ENHRY and CDR2 SYGVKD come from the germline V gene. This CDR3 spans 18 amino acids. DNA of the CDR3: TGTGCCATCAGTGAAATTTCTATGGCTAGCGGAGGGGCAGATACGCAGTATTTT. It translates to CAISEISMASGGADTQYF.

The chain has TRBV5-6 and TRBJ1-1, with 7 bases aligning to TRBD1. Losses at the gene ends were 3 bases for V and 5 bases for J; bases not matched to a gene: 4. The germline V gene encodes CDR1 SGHDT and CDR2 YYEEEE. The CDR3 runs 13 residues. CDR3 sequence (DNA): TGTGCCAGCAGCTACAGGGGTGGGACTGAAGCTTTCTTT. It yields the protein CASSYRGGTEAFF.

This sequence joins TRBV10-3 and TRBJ1-2; TRBD1 might be the D (6 bases). Germline V lookup: CDR1 ENHRY, CDR2 SYGVKD. The V end lost 5 bases, the J end lost 4 bases, and 14 bases lay between the germline ends. The CDR3 spans 14 residues. As DNA, the CDR3 is TGTGCCATCAGTAACGGGGGCCCCTCCTATGGCTACACCTTC. Its translation is CAISNGGPSYGYTF.

This clone was counted once. This sequence joins TRBV7-8 and TRBJ1-5; no definite D call. CDR3 length equals 15 residues. CDR1 SGHVS and CDR2 FQNEAQ come from the germline V gene. Between the trimmed V and J ends, which lost 1 base and 7 bases, there was a span of 14 bases. The CDR3, as DNA: TGTGCCAGCAGCTTAGTTGCGGGCTCCTGGCAGCCCCAGCATTTT. Translating it yields CASSLVAGSWQPQHF. Full variable domain (rest looked up from reference TRBV7-8 and TRBJ1-5): GAGVSQSPRYKVAKRGQDVALRCDPISGHVSLFWYQQALGQGPEFLTYFQNEAQLDKSGLPSDRFFAERPEGSVSTLKIQRTQQEDSAVYLCASSLVAGSWQPQHFGDGTRLSIL.

The chain uses TRBV27 and TRBJ1-2; D is undetermined. Germline V gene lookup returns CDR1 MNHEY and CDR2 SMNVEV (reference sequence). The CDR3 is 15 amino acids. The V end lost 0 bases, the J end lost 2 bases, and 10 bases lay between the germline ends. Here the CDR3 DNA reads TGTGCCAGCAGTTTATCGGCGACACCCAACTATGGCTACACCTTC. Amino acids: CASSLSATPNYGYTF.

V usage is TRBV14 and J usage is TRBJ2-2; D unresolved. CDR1 and CDR2 from the germline V gene are SGHDN and FVKESK. This CDR3 comprises 16 residues. V was trimmed by 0 bases and J by 0 bases, leaving 8 bases between them. CDR3 loop: CASSQDGGANTGELFF. The CDR3 bases are TGTGCCAGCAGCCAAGATGGCGGAGCGAACACCGGGGAGCTGTTTTTT. Together with reference TRBV14 and TRBJ2-2, the CDR3 gives the full variable domain: EAGVTQFPSHSVIEKGQTVTLRCDPISGHDNLYWYRRVMGKEIKFLLHFVKESKQDESGMPNNRFLAERTGGTYSTLKVQPAELEDSGVYFCASSQDGGANTGELFFGEGSRLTVL.

This clone was detected only a few times. V usage is TRBV9 and J usage is TRBJ2-3, with no clear D. The germline CDR1 and CDR2 sequences are SGDLS and YYNGEE. This CDR3 is 14 amino acids long. V was pared by 4 bases and J by 0 bases, with 9 bases between. The CDR3, as DNA: TGTGCCAGCAGCTTATCTCTCAGCACAGATACGCAGTATTTT. Its translation: CASSLSLSTDTQYF.

This clone was seen only a few times. The chain recombines TRBV2 with TRBJ2-7, with 8 positions matching TRBD1. V lost 0 bases, J lost 4 bases, and 2 bases stayed unmatched. The CDR3 consists of 14 residues. CDR1 and CDR2 (germline): SNHLY, FYNNEI. In DNA form, the CDR3 reads TGTGCCAGCAGTGAAGCGGACAGGGATTACGAGCAGTACTTC. It yields the protein CASSEADRDYEQYF.

The chain combines TRBV2 with TRBJ1-4; weak D call: TRBD1 (5 bases). Germline V CDR1 and CDR2: SNHLY, FYNNEI. The CDR3 loop spans 16 amino acids. The V end lost 6 bases, the J end lost 1 base, and 15 bases lay between the germline ends. The CDR3 DNA is TGTGCCAGCAGCTTCATGCAGGGAGGAACTAATGAAAAACTGTTTTTT. Its protein is CASSFMQGGTNEKLFF.

In this sample, this clone turned up once. The gene calls are TRBV7-2 and TRBJ2-5; TRBD2 is a possible D gene (5 bases). Deletions cut 0 bases from V and 5 bases from J, with 7 bases between. The CDR3 runs to 13 residues. Germline values: CDR1 SGHTA, CDR2 FQGNSA. The CDR3 is CASSLAGGETQYF. The CDR3 DNA is TGTGCCAGCAGCTTAGCCGGCGGGGAGACCCAGTACTTC.

This chain connects TRBV10-3 to TRBJ1-2; TRBD1 aligns across 12 bases. Germline CDR1 is ENHRY and CDR2 is SYGVKD. CDR3 length equals 13 residues. The trim removed 5 bases at V and 11 bases at J, leaving 6 bases unmatched. DNA of the CDR3: TGTGCCATCAGTACGGGACAGGGGGCGGTTTACACCTTC. This gives the protein CAISTGQGAVYTF.

This clone was found a few times. This sequence joins TRBV29-1 and TRBJ1-2, with 7 bases matching TRBD1. Germline loops: CDR1 SQVTM, CDR2 ANQGSEA. Germline trimming cut 6 bases from V and 5 bases from J; bases unmatched to any gene: 12. CDR3 length: 14 residues. The CDR3 nucleotides are TGCAGCGTCGGAACCCCAGGGGGGCCATATGGCTACACCTTC. Protein product: CSVGTPGGPYGYTF.

In its sample, this clone was seen a few times. The chain uses TRBV7-9 and TRBJ1-2; the D is unclear. The CDR3 totals 13 residues. The V end was cut by 7 bases, the J end by 5 bases, with 14 bases between. The germline gives CDR1 SEHNR, CDR2 FQNEAQ (reference sequence). CDR3 nucleotides: TGTGCCAGCACCTTCCTCGGGAAATATGGCTACACCTTC. It codes for CASTFLGKYGYTF.

The rearrangement joins TRBV28 to TRBJ2-2; 8 bases line up with TRBD1. This CDR3 spans 15 amino acids. The germline CDR1 and CDR2 sequences are MDHEN and SYDVKM. J gave up 8 bases and V 4 bases, and 9 bases lay outside the gene matches. Here the CDR3 DNA reads TGTGCCAGCAGTTCTACCGGACAGGGATTAGGGGAGCTGTTTTTT. As protein: CASSSTGQGLGELFF.